These T cell receptor beta chains were read from a single sample in a study of identifying expanded T cells in peripheral blood. TCRdb keeps only in-frame clones here, not all; method: immunoSEQ multiplex PCR. The sample records about 97,000 clones, about 83% being singletons. The specimen sequenced was blood. These receptors were obtained from a person aged 18 to 75 in good health. CDR3s leave out the opening cysteine and the closing phenylalanine or tryptophan. For some rows the clone size is stated as once, few or many, or as a class when expanded; others skip it.

TRBV5-8,TRBJ1-1,.,ASSTDRGLGAF
TRBV6-5,TRBJ1-1,.,ASREQENTEAF
TRBV15,TRBJ2-7,.,ATSGDYGTNDYEQY
TRBV21-1,TRBJ1-4,.,ASLRMFKDEKLF
TRBV18,TRBJ2-1,once,ASSPSGGNEQF
TRBV27,TRBJ1-1,.,ASSFPGRQGTEAF
TRBV29-1,TRBJ1-5,.,SVLTGSNQPQH
TRBV19,TRBJ2-6,.,ASSIGARGKGGANVLT
TRBV6-5,TRBJ2-5,.,ASSHLGGSGETQY
TRBV29-1,TRBJ2-1,.,SAAAGGYNEQF
TRBV18,TRBJ1-6,few,ASSDAVQGSSPLH
TRBV4-3,TRBJ1-5,once,ASSRTYSPVQRQPQH
TRBV18,TRBJ1-5,.,ASSPVRGRGQPQH